This T cell receptor (beta chain) was retrieved from a study of immune characterization of retroperitoneal liposarcoma. Germline V gene lookup returns CDR1 SGHNT and CDR2 YYREEE (reference sequence). Trimming removed 4 bases from V and 11 bases from J, with 33 bases in between. The CDR3 consists of 18 residues. TCRdb fed the PCR reads into MiXCR, producing one record per CDR3 protein. The sample carries roughly 3,000 distinct CDR3 sequences, approximately 46% recorded once. The clonotype was recovered from a male donor with retroperitoneal liposarcoma. The sequenced material came from tumor tissue. V usage is TRBV5-4 and J usage is TRBJ2-5; perhaps TRBD2 as D (6 bases). CDR3 DNA sequence: TGTGCCAGCAGCAGGCAACTAGCCGGAGGGTGGGGCTACAATGAGCAGTACTTC. Translated, it gives CASSRQLAGGWGYNEQYF. The full variable domain, with the rest looked up from reference TRBV5-4 and TRBJ2-5, is ETGVTQSPTHLIKTRGQQVTLRCSSQSGHNTVSWYQQALGQGPQFIFQYYREEENGRGNFPPRFSGLQFPNYSSELNVNALELDDSALYLCASSRQLAGGWGYNEQYFGPGTRLLVL.